The clone carrying this TCR beta chain is a singleton in its sample. Produced via immunoSEQ multiplex PCR; TCRdb's table is partial and in-frame only. This sample yields 85,000 to 100,000 clones, of which approximately 92% are seen a single time; under 3% belongs to the top ten. Germline lookup yields CDR1 MNHEY and CDR2 SVGAGI. The CDR3 contains 15 residues. V gave up 5 bases and J gave up 8 bases; unmatched junction bases: 12. These data come from a study of T cell changes during pregnancy in multiple sclerosis. The specimen comprised peripheral blood, sampled in the first trimester of pregnancy. The receptor's source is a female donor with multiple sclerosis, enrolled in a pregnancy study. The chain has TRBV6-5 and TRBJ1-3, with 7 nucleotides matching TRBD1. The CDR3 loop reads CASSNRDRYLDTIYF. DNA for the CDR3: TGTGCCAGCAGTAACCGGGACAGATACCTTGACACCATATATTTT.